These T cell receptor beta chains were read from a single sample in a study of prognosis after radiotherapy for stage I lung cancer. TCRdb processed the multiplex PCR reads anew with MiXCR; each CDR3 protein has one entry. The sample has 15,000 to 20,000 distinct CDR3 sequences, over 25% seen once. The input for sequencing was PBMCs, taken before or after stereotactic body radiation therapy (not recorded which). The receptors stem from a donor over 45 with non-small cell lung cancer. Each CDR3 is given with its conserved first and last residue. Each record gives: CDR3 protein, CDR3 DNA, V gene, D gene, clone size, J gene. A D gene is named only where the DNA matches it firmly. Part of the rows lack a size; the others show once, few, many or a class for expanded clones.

CDR3: CASSQDRGTPTRFTQYF; DNA: TGCGCCAGCAGCCAAGATCGCGGAACACCGACCCGGTTTACCCAGTACTTC; V: TRBV4-1; D: -; size: many; J: TRBJ2-5
CDR3: CASSLLGQRTYEQYF; DNA: TGTGCCAGCAGTTTACTGGGACAGCGCACCTACGAGCAGTACTTC; V: TRBV28; D: TRBD1; size: many; J: TRBJ2-7
CDR3: CASISAGSGGSYNEQFF; DNA: TGTGCCAGCATCTCAGCTGGAAGCGGAGGCTCCTACAATGAGCAGTTCTTC; V: TRBV28; D: -; size: -; J: TRBJ2-1
CDR3: CASSLDTGGVRGYTF; DNA: TGCGCCAGCAGCTTAGATACAGGGGGCGTCCGTGGCTACACCTTC; V: TRBV11-2; D: TRBD1; size: -; J: TRBJ1-2
CDR3: CASSTGTSHIHNEQFF; DNA: TGTGCCAGCAGTACCGGGACTAGTCATATCCACAATGAGCAGTTCTTC; V: TRBV6-1; D: TRBD2; size: many; J: TRBJ2-1
CDR3: CASSLFGGNEQFF; DNA: TGTGCCAGCAGCTTGTTTGGCGGGAATGAGCAGTTCTTC; V: TRBV5-4; D: -; size: many; J: TRBJ2-1
CDR3: CASSQGWAIRVRGRVNEQFF; DNA: TGTGCCAGCAGCCAAGGATGGGCCATCCGAGTACGCGGGAGGGTCAATGAGCAGTTCTTC; V: TRBV3-1; D: TRBD2; size: many; J: TRBJ2-1
CDR3: CASSSTGRQSTNYGYTF; DNA: TGTGCCAGCAGTTCCACCGGCCGACAGAGTACTAACTATGGCTACACCTTC; V: TRBV28; D: -; size: many; J: TRBJ1-2
CDR3: CASSENELGTQYF; DNA: TGTGCCAGCAGTGAGAATGAGTTGGGTACGCAGTATTTT; V: TRBV6-1; D: -; size: many; J: TRBJ2-3
CDR3: CARSHGTKYEKYF; DNA: TGCGCCAGAAGCCACGGGACGAAGTACGAGAAGTACTTC; V: TRBV5-1; D: -; size: -; J: TRBJ2-7
CDR3: CASSLDFGHGGETQYF; DNA: TGCGCCAGCAGCTTGGATTTTGGCCACGGGGGAGAGACCCAGTACTTC; V: TRBV5-1; D: -; size: -; J: TRBJ2-5
CDR3: CASSPRQGSGYEQYF; DNA: TGCGCCAGCAGCCCCAGGCAGGGAAGCGGCTACGAGCAGTACTTC; V: TRBV5-1; D: -; size: many; J: TRBJ2-7
CDR3: CASSFQGVNTEAFF; DNA: TGTGCCAGCAGTTTTCAGGGGGTGAACACTGAAGCTTTCTTT; V: TRBV27; D: TRBD1; size: many; J: TRBJ1-1
CDR3: CASSETGDTTTSNSYEQYF; DNA: TGTGCCAGCAGCGAAACAGGGGACACAACTACATCAAACTCCTACGAGCAGTACTTC; V: TRBV3-1; D: TRBD1; size: many; J: TRBJ2-7
CDR3: CTSSLEAGVYNEQFF; DNA: TGTACCAGCAGCTTAGAAGCGGGAGTCTACAATGAGCAGTTCTTC; V: TRBV7-9; D: TRBD2; size: -; J: TRBJ2-1
CDR3: CSVFSGGRETQYF; DNA: TGCAGCGTTTTTTCGGGAGGCCGGGAGACCCAGTACTTC; V: TRBV29-1; D: TRBD2; size: many; J: TRBJ2-5
CDR3: CSVLQLGANVLTF; DNA: TGCAGCGTTTTACAGCTGGGGGCCAACGTCCTGACTTTC; V: TRBV29-1; D: -; size: -; J: TRBJ2-6
CDR3: CASSSGGAVNTEAFF; DNA: TGTGCCAGCAGCTCAGGAGGGGCCGTGAACACTGAAGCTTTCTTT; V: TRBV12-3/TRBV12-4; D: -; size: many; J: TRBJ1-1
CDR3: CASSQAPSGSFDEQYF; DNA: TGCGCCAGCAGCCAAGCCCCTAGCGGGAGCTTCGACGAGCAGTACTTC; V: TRBV4-3; D: TRBD2; size: medium-sized; J: TRBJ2-7
CDR3: CASSSTTGTPPIDTQYF; DNA: TGTGCCAGTAGTTCTACAACCGGGACTCCCCCAATAGATACGCAGTATTTT; V: TRBV19; D: -; size: many; J: TRBJ2-3
CDR3: CASSRPPGRSYEQYF; DNA: TGTGCCAGCAGCCGACCCCCGGGGCGATCATACGAGCAGTACTTC; V: TRBV28; D: -; size: many; J: TRBJ2-7
CDR3: CASRGTGQGAPLHF; DNA: TGCGCCAGCAGAGGAACGGGACAGGGCGCACCCCTCCACTTT; V: TRBV5-1; D: TRBD1; size: medium-sized; J: TRBJ1-6
CDR3: CATSRGGAGARELFF; DNA: TGTGCCACCAGCAGAGGGGGAGCTGGGGCACGGGAGCTGTTTTTT; V: TRBV15; D: -; size: many; J: TRBJ2-2